A selection of T cell receptor beta chains follows, all from one sample in a study of T cell responses to AZD1222 COVID-19 vaccine. The assay was immunoSEQ multiplex PCR, and TCRdb's table has in-frame clones only and misses some. The data contain about 50,000 clones, over 75% of them seen just once; the ten biggest clones take up 14% to 15%. Specimen: peripheral blood, collected on day 0 of AZD1222 vaccination. These receptor sequences come from an adult in good health. The CDR3 runs from the conserved cysteine through the conserved F or W. Each record gives: clone size, CDR3 length, V gene, J gene, D gene, CDR3 protein, CDR3 DNA. D genes are given only for firm matches. Rows may omit the clone size; those that give it use once, few, many or a size class.

.	14	TRBV7-2	TRBJ2-3	TRBD2	CASSTGTRADTQYF	TGTGCCAGCAGCACTGGGACTAGGGCAGATACGCAGTATTTT
.	14	TRBV6-5	TRBJ1-2	.	CASSYSAGLYGYTF	TGTGCCAGCAGTTACTCGGCAGGGCTCTATGGCTACACCTTC
.	12	TRBV6-2/TRBV6-3	TRBJ1-5	.	CASSTGNQPQHF	TGTGCCAGCAGTACGGGCAATCAGCCCCAGCATTTT
.	17	TRBV7-6	TRBJ2-7	TRBD2	CASSPGSMGLAEYEQYF	TGTGCCAGCAGCCCCGGAAGCATGGGACTAGCGGAATACGAGCAGTACTTC
.	13	TRBV30	TRBJ2-5	.	CAWSVLAGETQYF	TGTGCCTGGAGTGTATTGGCAGGAGAGACCCAGTACTTC
.	18	TRBV7-9	TRBJ2-6	.	CASSSPGRGSSGANVLTF	TGTGCCAGCAGCTCGCCGGGGAGGGGGAGCTCTGGGGCCAACGTCCTGACTTTC
.	15	TRBV7-3	TRBJ2-3	TRBD2	CASSLRASGRNTQYF	TGTGCCAGCAGCTTACGAGCTAGCGGGAGAAATACGCAGTATTTT
.	13	TRBV10-3	TRBJ2-5	TRBD1	CAISQGAGETQYF	TGTGCCATCAGCCAGGGGGCAGGAGAGACCCAGTACTTC
.	13	TRBV29-1	TRBJ2-7	TRBD1	CSVTGTASYEQYF	TGCAGCGTCACCGGGACAGCCTCCTACGAGCAGTACTTC
.	14	TRBV7-9	TRBJ2-1	.	CASRLAGADNEQFF	TGTGCCAGCAGGTTGGCGGGGGCGGACAATGAGCAGTTCTTC
.	13	TRBV7-2	TRBJ1-1	.	CASSLQDNTEAFF	TGTGCCAGCAGCCTCCAAGATAACACTGAAGCTTTCTTT
.	14	TRBV5-1	TRBJ1-6	TRBD1	CASSLGDSSSPLHF	TGCGCCAGCAGCTTGGGGGACAGCTCTTCACCCCTCCACTTT
.	14	TRBV27	TRBJ1-3	.	CASRTSGSGNTIYF	TGTGCCAGCAGGACCTCAGGGTCTGGAAACACCATATATTTT
.	17	TRBV7-9	TRBJ1-4	.	CASSPFGKGGTNEKLFF	TGTGCCAGCAGCCCCTTCGGGAAGGGGGGAACTAATGAAAAACTGTTTTTT
.	16	TRBV5-8	TRBJ1-1	.	CASSWEGPRPNTEAFF	TGTGCCAGCAGCTGGGAGGGACCCAGGCCGAACACTGAAGCTTTCTTT
.	17	TRBV5-4	TRBJ2-5	TRBD2	CASSSGLAGVYTMTQYF	TGTGCCAGCAGCTCGGGCCTAGCGGGAGTCTATACGATGACCCAGTACTTC
.	16	TRBV3-1/TRBV3-2	TRBJ1-1	.	CASSPTDIYMNTEAFF	TGTGCCAGCAGCCCAACGGATATTTATATGAACACTGAAGCTTTCTTT
.	14	TRBV24-1	TRBJ1-2	TRBD1	CATSERGRDYGYTF	TGTGCCACCAGTGAAAGGGGGCGAGACTATGGCTACACCTTC
.	13	TRBV7-3	TRBJ1-1	.	CASSLTVGTEAFF	TGTGCCAGCAGCTTAACTGTGGGGACTGAAGCTTTCTTT
.	14	TRBV6-2/TRBV6-3	TRBJ2-5	.	CASSVEGARETQYF	TGTGCCAGCAGTGTGGAAGGGGCGCGGGAGACCCAGTACTTC
.	17	TRBV5-5	TRBJ1-4	TRBD1	CASSTRTGDATNEKLFF	TGTGCCAGCAGCACCAGGACAGGAGATGCAACTAATGAAAAACTGTTTTTT
.	14	TRBV2	TRBJ2-7	.	CASSGTTGPYEQYF	TGTGCCAGCAGTGGGACCACCGGACCCTACGAGCAGTACTTC
.	16	TRBV25-1	TRBJ2-1	TRBD1	CASSEYSSTGNNEQFF	TGTGCCAGCAGTGAATACTCGTCGACAGGGAATAATGAGCAGTTCTTC
.	13	TRBV6-5	TRBJ2-5	TRBD1	CASSSGQQETQYF	TGTGCCAGCAGTTCGGGACAGCAAGAGACCCAGTACTTC
.	13	TRBV7-2	TRBJ2-6	.	CASTQGGANVLTF	TGTGCCAGCACCCAAGGAGGGGCCAACGTCCTGACTTTC
.	16	TRBV24-1	TRBJ2-5	TRBD1	CATSDKTGHIQETQYF	TGTGCCACCAGCGACAAGACAGGGCACATCCAAGAGACCCAGTACTTC
.	17	TRBV4-1	TRBJ2-2	TRBD1	CASSPKETGGQGGELFF	TGCGCCAGCAGCCCGAAAGAAACAGGGGGCCAGGGCGGGGAGCTGTTTTTT
.	14	TRBV4-1	TRBJ2-7	TRBD2	CASSRGGPFYEQYF	TGCGCCAGCAGCCGCGGGGGGCCATTCTACGAGCAGTACTTC
.	16	TRBV5-1	TRBJ2-1	TRBD2	CASSQILAGEGNEQFF	TGCGCCAGCAGCCAAATACTAGCGGGAGAGGGCAATGAGCAGTTCTTC
.	18	TRBV27	TRBJ2-3	.	CASSLSVMDGRSTDTQYF	TGTGCCAGCAGTTTATCGGTGATGGACGGCCGAAGCACAGATACGCAGTATTTT
.	15	TRBV7-2	TRBJ1-2	TRBD1	CASSPGQEADYGYTF	TGTGCCAGCAGCCCGGGACAGGAGGCCGACTATGGCTACACCTTC
.	15	TRBV25-1	TRBJ1-3	.	CASSQTGNSGNTIYF	TGTGCCAGCAGTCAGACAGGAAACTCTGGAAACACCATATATTTT
.	12	TRBV7-2	TRBJ2-5	TRBD2	CASSFFQRGQYF	TGTGCCAGCAGCTTCTTCCAGCGGGGCCAGTACTTC
once	17	TRBV7-9	TRBJ1-1	.	CASSLTGTRNQNTEAFF	TGTGCCAGCAGCTTAACCGGGACACGAAACCAGAACACTGAAGCTTTCTTT
.	16	TRBV4-2	TRBJ1-4	TRBD1	CASSQTTGGLGEKLFF	TGTGCCAGCAGCCAAACGACAGGGGGCCTAGGTGAAAAACTGTTTTTT
.	14	TRBV30	TRBJ2-7	.	CAWKWGRGRDEQYF	TGTGCCTGGAAATGGGGTAGAGGCCGGGACGAGCAGTACTTC
once	17	TRBV21-1	TRBJ2-1	.	CASSTTAKRGHYNEQFF	TGTGCCAGCAGTACCACCGCAAAGCGGGGACACTACAATGAGCAGTTCTTC
once	15	TRBV7-8	TRBJ2-7	.	CASSLAGRGVYEQYF	TGTGCCAGCAGCTTAGCCGGACGAGGCGTGTACGAGCAGTACTTC
.	15	TRBV19	TRBJ2-7	TRBD1	CASSIKGQPNYEQYF	TGTGCCAGTAGTATTAAGGGACAGCCAAACTACGAGCAGTACTTC
.	11	TRBV5-1	TRBJ2-5	.	CASRGGETQYF	TGCGCCAGTAGAGGGGGAGAGACCCAGTACTTC
.	16	TRBV27	TRBJ2-3	.	CASSDVDRTSTDTQYF	TGTGCCAGCAGTGATGTCGACAGAACTAGCACAGATACGCAGTATTTT
.	15	TRBV27	TRBJ2-7	.	CASSLSQGGSYEQYF	TGTGCCAGCAGTTTATCGCAGGGAGGTAGCTACGAGCAGTACTTC
once	17	TRBV27	TRBJ1-2	TRBD1	CASSYLGTGVGAYGYTF	TGTGCCAGCAGTTACCTCGGGACAGGGGTGGGGGCTTATGGCTACACCTTC
.	14	TRBV7-8	TRBJ2-7	.	CASGRLGDSYEQYF	TGTGCCAGCGGACGCCTAGGGGACTCCTACGAGCAGTACTTC
.	15	TRBV2	TRBJ2-3	.	CASSGGGSSTDTQYF	TGTGCCAGCAGTGGGGGGGGCAGTAGCACAGATACGCAGTATTTT
.	14	TRBV11-1	TRBJ2-1	.	CASSLTLSGNEQFF	TGTGCCAGCAGCTTAACCTTGAGCGGCAATGAGCAGTTCTTC
.	18	TRBV28	TRBJ1-4	TRBD1	CATQGGRFMVGVARKLFF	TGTGCCACCCAGGGGGGGCGGTTTATGGTTGGAGTTGCCAGAAAACTGTTTTTT
few	14	TRBV18	TRBJ2-7	TRBD1	CASSPGQGDYEQYF	TGTGCCAGCTCACCCGGACAGGGGGACTACGAGCAGTACTTC
once	13	TRBV7-6	TRBJ1-1	.	CASSLAIGTEAFF	TGTGCCAGCAGCTTAGCGATTGGTACTGAAGCTTTCTTT
.	15	TRBV3-1/TRBV3-2	TRBJ2-3	.	CASSQDPGEADTQYF	TGTGCCAGCAGCCAAGACCCGGGAGAGGCAGATACGCAGTATTTT
.	14	TRBV3-1/TRBV3-2	TRBJ1-5	.	CASSTRVVNQPQHF	TGTGCCAGCAGCACACGGGTGGTCAATCAGCCCCAGCATTTT
.	17	TRBV4-2	TRBJ2-3	TRBD2	CASSLSETSGLTDTQYF	TGTGCCAGCAGCCTTAGCGAGACTAGCGGCCTGACAGATACGCAGTATTTT
.	14	TRBV2	TRBJ1-5	.	CASKEMNSNQPQHF	TGTGCCAGCAAAGAGATGAATAGCAATCAGCCCCAGCATTTT
.	15	TRBV18	TRBJ1-1	TRBD1	CASSAGQGANTEAFF	TGTGCCAGCTCAGCGGGACAGGGCGCGAACACTGAAGCTTTCTTT
few	16	TRBV5-5	TRBJ2-1	.	CASQGGVPSPYNEQFF	TGTGCCAGCCAAGGGGGAGTTCCGTCCCCCTACAATGAGCAGTTCTTC
.	11	TRBV24-1	TRBJ1-1	.	CASPYSPEAFF	TGTGCCTCCCCTTACAGTCCTGAAGCTTTCTTT